This T cell receptor (beta chain) was identified during a study of CD8+CD57+ T cells in acquired aplastic anemia. Whole-study context: Sorted CD4+ and CD8+ cells yielded DNA averaging roughly 3.3 ug.

According to the study, genomic DNA was the template for TCR beta VDJ and CDR3 profiling. One entry per CDR3 protein, called by TCRdb with MiXCR from the reads. The sample consists of 150,000 to 200,000 distinct CDR3 sequences, 35% to 55% of them appearing once. V lost 5 bases, J lost 0 bases, and 11 bases lay in between. Germline loops: CDR1 DFQATT, CDR2 SNEGSKA (reference sequence). The CDR3 runs to 13 residues. The sample consisted of sorted CD4+, CD8+, or CD8+CD57+ T cells (not recorded which) from PBMCs. The sequence was collected from a human donor in good health. V and J are TRBV20-1 and TRBJ2-7, with D perhaps TRBD2 (7 bases). CDR3 protein: CSAPGGDSYEQYF. For the CDR3, the DNA is TGCAGTGCTCCGGGGGGCGACTCCTACGAGCAGTACTTC.